This note documents a single T cell receptor beta chain sequence. This record comes from a study of shared clonotypes between healthy human individuals. Assay: immunoSEQ multiplex PCR; the TCRdb copy retains only in-frame clones and omits some. The sample comprises almost 750,000 clones, 72% of which are singletons, and 1.8% rests with the top ten. This sequence was found in a woman in her twenties or thirties in good health. Sequencing input: memory CD4+ T cells sorted from blood. Subset noted: CD45RA-negative fraction.

The DNA for the CDR3 is TGCGCCAGCAGCTCGGCACTGACTAGCGGAACCACCGGGGAGCTGTTTTTT. Protein: CASSSALTSGTTGELFF. The gene calls are TRBV5-1 and TRBJ2-2; TRBD2 aligns across 9 bases. The germline V gene has CDR1 SGHRS and CDR2 YFSETQ. This CDR3 contains 17 residues. The junction had 10 bases not matched to a gene; V was cut back by 3 bases and J by 4 bases.